The 10 T cell receptor beta chains presented below share a single source sample, sequenced in a study of cytomegalovirus exposure and HLA in healthy donors. The study ran its PCR with 60 Vbeta and 13 Jbeta primers. TCRdb's copy holds only in-frame clones and misses some; the assay was immunoSEQ multiplex PCR. In the table there are 140,000 to 150,000 clones, around 79% of which are singletons. The sequenced sample was PBMCs. All receptors derive from a male donor in good health and CMV-seronegative.

This chain uses TRBV6-5 with TRBJ2-7; TRBD1 agrees at 7 bases. V was clipped by 2 bases and J by 3 bases; unmatched bases: 4. Germline-derived CDR1 and CDR2 are MNHEY and SVGAGI. This CDR3 is built from 14 residues. The CDR3 protein is CASSYGTASYEQYF. The CDR3 coding sequence is TGTGCCAGCAGTTACGGGACAGCGAGCTACGAGCAGTACTTC.

This sequence joins TRBV10-2 and TRBJ2-7; tentatively, D is TRBD1 (5 bases). V shed 0 bases and J shed 4 bases, with 7 bases lying between them. The CDR3 length is 13 residues. Germline CDR1 and CDR2: WSHSY and SAAADI. The DNA for the CDR3 is TGCGCCAGCAGTGAGTCGCGACAGTACGAGCAGTACTTC. Translating gives CASSESRQYEQYF.

The chain couples TRBV21-1 to TRBJ2-1; TRBD2 is taken as the D call from the table, unchecked against the DNA. TRBV21-1 is recorded as a pseudogene. CDR3 length equals 14 residues. DNA for the CDR3: TGTGCCAGCAGTCAAAGCCGCCCTTCGAATGAGCAGTTCTTC. It codes for CASSQSRPSNEQFF.

This clone was seen a handful of times. CDR3 in DNA: TGTGCCAGCAAAAGAGGGGGCGAACGTGAAAAACTGTTTTTT. Encoded protein: CASKRGGEREKLFF. The chain couples TRBV19 to TRBJ1-4; 7 bases align to TRBD1. Trimming took 9 bases from V and 7 from J; bases not matched to a gene: 11. The germline CDR1 and CDR2 sequences are LNHDA and SQIVND (reference sequence). The CDR3 has 14 amino acids. Using reference TRBV19 and TRBJ1-4 for the parts outside the CDR3, the full variable domain is DGGITQSPKYLFRKEGQNVTLSCEQNLNHDAMYWYRQDPGQGLRLIYYSQIVNDFQKGDIAEGYSVSREKKESFPLTVTSAQKNPTAFYLCASKRGGEREKLFFGSGTQLSVL.

The chain combines TRBV19 with TRBJ1-1; D might be TRBD1 (5 bases). The V gene's germline CDR1 is LNHDA and CDR2 SQIVND (reference sequence). Trimming cost V 7 bases and J 4 bases, with 16 bases left between them. There are 14 residues in the CDR3. The CDR3 is CASTSARGVTEAFF. The CDR3, as DNA: TGTGCCAGTACCTCCGCCCGGGGGGTCACTGAAGCTTTCTTT. The complete variable domain, with remaining parts taken from reference TRBV19 and TRBJ1-1, reads DGGITQSPKYLFRKEGQNVTLSCEQNLNHDAMYWYRQDPGQGLRLIYYSQIVNDFQKGDIAEGYSVSREKKESFPLTVTSAQKNPTAFYLCASTSARGVTEAFFGQGTRLTVV.

This chain joins TRBV4-1 and TRBJ2-1; 8 bases align to TRBD1. The CDR3 runs 15 residues. J gave up 8 bases and V 4 bases, and 10 bases lay outside the gene matches. Germline CDR1 reads MGHRA; CDR2 reads YSYEKL. CDR3 region: CASSRGTGHIDEQFF. CDR3 nucleotides: TGCGCCAGCAGCCGCGGGACAGGACATATAGATGAGCAGTTCTTC.

The gene calls are TRBV4-2 and TRBJ2-7, with 8 bases that match TRBD1. The CDR3 has 13 amino acids. V was pared by 4 bases and J by 9 bases, with 8 bases of the junction left unmatched. Germline-derived CDR1 and CDR2 are LGHNA and YNFKEQ. The CDR3 DNA sequence: TGTGCCAGCAGCCTCGACCCCGACAGGGGGCAGTACTTC. As protein: CASSLDPDRGQYF.

This clone was counted between two and nine times. The rearrangement uses TRBV2 and TRBJ2-1; TRBD2 matches at 10 bases. The ends lost 4 bases at V and 4 bases at J; junction bases unmatched: 7. CDR3 size: 16 residues. Germline V lookup: CDR1 SNHLY, CDR2 FYNNEI. The CDR3 DNA reads TGTGCCAGCAGTGGGGTCGGGACTAGCGCTTACAATGAGCAGTTCTTC. Translated: CASSGVGTSAYNEQFF.

The genes are TRBV6-4 and TRBJ2-7, with 11 bases identical to TRBD2. V shed 5 bases and J 5 bases; nucleotides not matched to a gene: 5. In germline, CDR1 is MRHNA, CDR2 SNTAGT. The CDR3 sequence is 14 residues long. The CDR3 spells CASSKLAGGHEQYF. As DNA, the CDR3 is TGTGCCAGCAGTAAATTAGCGGGAGGGCACGAGCAGTACTTC.

This clone was recorded only once. The chain recombines TRBV9 with TRBJ2-3, with 7 bases lining up with TRBD2. CDR1 and CDR2 from the germline V gene are SGDLS and YYNGEE. The trim removed 0 bases at V and 0 bases at J, leaving 7 bases unmatched. The CDR3 runs to 17 residues. CDR3 in amino acids: CASSVGRSGVSTDTQYF. The CDR3 DNA reads as TGTGCCAGCAGCGTAGGCAGGAGCGGGGTGAGCACAGATACGCAGTATTTT. The variable domain in full, completed from reference TRBV9 and TRBJ2-3, reads DSGVTQTPKHLITATGQRVTLRCSPRSGDLSVYWYQQSLDQGLQFLIQYYNGEERAKGNILERFSAQQFPDLHSELNLSSLELGDSALYFCASSVGRSGVSTDTQYFGPGTRLTVL.